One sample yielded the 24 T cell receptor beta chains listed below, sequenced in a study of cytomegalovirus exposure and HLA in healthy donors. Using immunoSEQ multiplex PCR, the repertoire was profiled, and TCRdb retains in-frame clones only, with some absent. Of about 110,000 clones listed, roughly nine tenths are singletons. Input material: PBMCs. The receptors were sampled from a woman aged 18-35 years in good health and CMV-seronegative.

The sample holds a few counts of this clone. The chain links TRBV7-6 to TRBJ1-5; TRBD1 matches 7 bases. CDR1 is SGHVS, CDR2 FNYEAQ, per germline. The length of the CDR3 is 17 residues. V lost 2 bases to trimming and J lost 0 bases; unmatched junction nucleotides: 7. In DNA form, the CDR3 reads TGTGCCAGCAGCTTATGCGGGACAGACTATAGCAATCAGCCCCAGCATTTT. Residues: CASSLCGTDYSNQPQHF.

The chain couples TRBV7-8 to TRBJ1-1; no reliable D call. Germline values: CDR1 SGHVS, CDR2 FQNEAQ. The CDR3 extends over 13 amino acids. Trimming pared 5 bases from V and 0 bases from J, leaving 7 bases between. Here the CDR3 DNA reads TGTGCCAGCAGCCCGGACTTGAACACTGAAGCTTTCTTT. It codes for CASSPDLNTEAFF.

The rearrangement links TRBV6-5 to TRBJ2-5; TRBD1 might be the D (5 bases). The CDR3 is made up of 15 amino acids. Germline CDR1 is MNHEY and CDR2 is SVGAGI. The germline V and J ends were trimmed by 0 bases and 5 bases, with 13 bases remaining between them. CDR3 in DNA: TGTGCCAGCAGTTACTCTGGGGCGGAATCGGAGACCCAGTACTTC. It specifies CASSYSGAESETQYF.

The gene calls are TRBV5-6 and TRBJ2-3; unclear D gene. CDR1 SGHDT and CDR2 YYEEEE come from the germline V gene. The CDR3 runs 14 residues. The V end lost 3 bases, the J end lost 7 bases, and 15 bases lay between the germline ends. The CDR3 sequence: CASSSEPKRYTQYF. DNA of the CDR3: TGTGCCAGCAGCTCCGAGCCCAAACGTTATACGCAGTATTTT.

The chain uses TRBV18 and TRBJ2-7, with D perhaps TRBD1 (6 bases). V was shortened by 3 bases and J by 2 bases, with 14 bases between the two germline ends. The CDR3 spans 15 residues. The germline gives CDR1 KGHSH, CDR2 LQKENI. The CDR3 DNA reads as TGTGCCAGCTCACCTTCGTCAGGGGACACCTACGAGCAGTACTTC. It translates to CASSPSSGDTYEQYF.

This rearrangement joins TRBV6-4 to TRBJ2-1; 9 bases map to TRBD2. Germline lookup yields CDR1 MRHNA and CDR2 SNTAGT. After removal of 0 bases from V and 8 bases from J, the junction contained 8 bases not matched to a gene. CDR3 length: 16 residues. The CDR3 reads CASSDSGGGALHEQFF. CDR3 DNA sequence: TGTGCCAGCAGTGACTCGGGCGGGGGGGCCCTCCATGAGCAGTTCTTC.

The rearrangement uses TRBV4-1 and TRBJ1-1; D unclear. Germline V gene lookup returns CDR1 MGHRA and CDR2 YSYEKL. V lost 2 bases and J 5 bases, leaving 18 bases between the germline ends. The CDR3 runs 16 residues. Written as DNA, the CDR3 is TGCGCCAGCAGCCAACCGCCCCGGGAGTGGGGAACTGAAGCTTTCTTT. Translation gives CASSQPPREWGTEAFF.

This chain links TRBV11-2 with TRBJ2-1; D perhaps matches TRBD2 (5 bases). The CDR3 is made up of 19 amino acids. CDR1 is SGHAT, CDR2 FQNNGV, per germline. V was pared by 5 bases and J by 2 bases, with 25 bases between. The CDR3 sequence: CASSPSLDASGGTYNEQFF. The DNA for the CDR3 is TGTGCCAGCAGCCCCTCACTAGACGCTTCGGGCGGAACCTACAATGAGCAGTTCTTC.

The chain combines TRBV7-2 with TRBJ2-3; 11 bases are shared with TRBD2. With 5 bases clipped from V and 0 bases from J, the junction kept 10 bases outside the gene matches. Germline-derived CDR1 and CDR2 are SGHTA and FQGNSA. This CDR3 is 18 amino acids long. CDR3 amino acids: CASSVAGTSGDSTDTQYF. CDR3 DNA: TGTGCCAGCAGCGTTGCCGGGACTAGCGGAGATAGCACAGATACGCAGTATTTT.

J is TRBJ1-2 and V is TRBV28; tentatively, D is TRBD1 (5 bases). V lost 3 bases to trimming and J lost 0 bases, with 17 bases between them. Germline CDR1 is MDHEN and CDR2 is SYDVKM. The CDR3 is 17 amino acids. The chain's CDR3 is CASSFSYGDLSNYGYTF. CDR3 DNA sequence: TGTGCCAGCAGTTTCTCCTACGGGGACTTATCTAACTATGGCTACACCTTC.

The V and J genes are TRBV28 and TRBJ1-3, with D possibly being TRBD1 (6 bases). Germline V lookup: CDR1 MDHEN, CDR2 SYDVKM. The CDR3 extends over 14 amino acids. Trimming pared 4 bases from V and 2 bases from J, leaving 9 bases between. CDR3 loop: CASSSTGTGNTIYF. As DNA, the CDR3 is TGTGCCAGCAGTTCGACAGGTACTGGAAACACCATATATTTT.

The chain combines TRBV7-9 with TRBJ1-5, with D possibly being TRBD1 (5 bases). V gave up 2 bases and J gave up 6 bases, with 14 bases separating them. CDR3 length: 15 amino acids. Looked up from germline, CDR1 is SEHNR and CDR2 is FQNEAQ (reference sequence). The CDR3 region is CASSLWTPGGQPQHF. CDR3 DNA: TGTGCCAGCAGCTTATGGACTCCGGGGGGTCAGCCCCAGCATTTT.

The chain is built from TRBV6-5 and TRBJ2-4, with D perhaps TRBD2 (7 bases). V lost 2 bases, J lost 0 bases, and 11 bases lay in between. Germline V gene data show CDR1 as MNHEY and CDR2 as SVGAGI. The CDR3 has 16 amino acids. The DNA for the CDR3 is TGTGCCAGCAGTTACGGGGGGGCTCTAGCCAAAAACATTCAGTACTTC. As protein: CASSYGGALAKNIQYF.

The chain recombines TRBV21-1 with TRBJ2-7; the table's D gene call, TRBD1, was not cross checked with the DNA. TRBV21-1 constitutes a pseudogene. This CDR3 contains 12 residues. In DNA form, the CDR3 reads TGTGCCAGCAGCAATAGGACACGCGAGCAGTACTTC. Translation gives CASSNRTREQYF.

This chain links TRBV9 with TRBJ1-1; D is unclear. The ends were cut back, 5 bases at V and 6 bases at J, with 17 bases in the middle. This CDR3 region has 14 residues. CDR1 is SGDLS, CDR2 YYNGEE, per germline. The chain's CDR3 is CASSEDYGGAEAFF. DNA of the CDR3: TGTGCCAGCAGTGAGGACTACGGTGGCGCTGAAGCTTTCTTT. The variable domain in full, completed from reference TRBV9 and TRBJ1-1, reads DSGVTQTPKHLITATGQRVTLRCSPRSGDLSVYWYQQSLDQGLQFLIQYYNGEERAKGNILERFSAQQFPDLHSELNLSSLELGDSALYFCASSEDYGGAEAFFGQGTRLTVV.

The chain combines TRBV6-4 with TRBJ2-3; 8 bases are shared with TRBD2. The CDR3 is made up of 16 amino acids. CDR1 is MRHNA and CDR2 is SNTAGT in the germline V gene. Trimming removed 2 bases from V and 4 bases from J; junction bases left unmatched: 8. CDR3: CASSDGGSGDADTQYF. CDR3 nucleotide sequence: TGTGCCAGCAGTGACGGTGGTAGCGGGGACGCAGATACGCAGTATTTT.

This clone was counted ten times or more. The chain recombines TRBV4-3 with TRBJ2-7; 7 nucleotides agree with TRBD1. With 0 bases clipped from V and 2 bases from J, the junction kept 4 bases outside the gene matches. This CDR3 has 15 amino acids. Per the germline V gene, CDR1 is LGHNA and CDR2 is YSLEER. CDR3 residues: CASSQEYGTAYEQYF. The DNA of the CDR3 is TGCGCCAGCAGCCAAGAATATGGGACAGCCTACGAGCAGTACTTC.

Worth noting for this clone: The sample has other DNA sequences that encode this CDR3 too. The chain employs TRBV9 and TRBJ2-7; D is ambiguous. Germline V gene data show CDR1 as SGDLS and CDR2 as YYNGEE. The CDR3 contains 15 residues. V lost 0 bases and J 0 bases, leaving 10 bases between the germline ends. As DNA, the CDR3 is TGTGCCAGCAGCGTAGGTTATAGCTTCTCCTACGAGCAGTACTTC. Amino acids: CASSVGYSFSYEQYF.

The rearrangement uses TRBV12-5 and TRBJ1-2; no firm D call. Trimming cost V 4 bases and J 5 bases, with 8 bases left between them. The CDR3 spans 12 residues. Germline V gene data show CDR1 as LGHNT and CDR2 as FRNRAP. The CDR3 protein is CASGSGQYGYTF. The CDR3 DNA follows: TGTGCTAGTGGTTCTGGCCAGTATGGCTACACCTTC.

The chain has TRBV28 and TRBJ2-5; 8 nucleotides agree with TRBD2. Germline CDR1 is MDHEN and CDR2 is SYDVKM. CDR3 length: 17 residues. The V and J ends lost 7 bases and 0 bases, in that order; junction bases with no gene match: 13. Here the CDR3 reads CASTRGGSGLYQETQYF. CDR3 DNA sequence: TGTGCCAGCACCCGGGGGGGTAGCGGGTTATACCAAGAGACCCAGTACTTC. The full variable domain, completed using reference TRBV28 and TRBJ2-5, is DVKVTQSSRYLVKRTGEKVFLECVQDMDHENMFWYRQDPGLGLRLIYFSYDVKMKEKGDIPEGYSVSREKKERFSLILESASTNQTSMYLCASTRGGSGLYQETQYFGPGTRLLVL.

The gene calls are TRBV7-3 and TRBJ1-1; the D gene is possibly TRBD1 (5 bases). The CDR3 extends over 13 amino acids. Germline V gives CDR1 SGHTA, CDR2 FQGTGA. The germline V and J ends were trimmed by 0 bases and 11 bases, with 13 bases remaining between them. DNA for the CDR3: TGTGCCAGCAGCTTAACCCAGGGATCTGCGGCTTTCTTT. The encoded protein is CASSLTQGSAAFF. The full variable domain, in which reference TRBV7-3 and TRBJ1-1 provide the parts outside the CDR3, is GAGVSQTPSNKVTEKGKYVELRCDPISGHTALYWYRQSLGQGPEFLIYFQGTGAADDSGLPNDRFFAVRPEGSVSTLKIQRTERGDSAVYLCASSLTQGSAAFFGQGTRLTVV.

The CDR3, as DNA: TGTGCCAGCAGTGATGTGGCGGACACGGCAGATACGCAGTATTTT. This gives the protein CASSDVADTADTQYF. This chain uses TRBV6-1 with TRBJ2-3; D may be TRBD1 (5 bases). Germline lookup yields CDR1 MNHNS and CDR2 SASEGT. V was shortened by 3 bases and J by 4 bases, with 14 bases between the two germline ends. There are 15 residues in the CDR3.

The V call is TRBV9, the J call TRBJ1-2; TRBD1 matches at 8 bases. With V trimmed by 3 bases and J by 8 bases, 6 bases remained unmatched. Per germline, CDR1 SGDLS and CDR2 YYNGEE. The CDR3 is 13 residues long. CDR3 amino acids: CASSADRGGGYTF. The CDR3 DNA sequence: TGTGCCAGCAGCGCAGACAGGGGTGGGGGCTACACCTTC. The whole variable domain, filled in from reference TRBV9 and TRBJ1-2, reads DSGVTQTPKHLITATGQRVTLRCSPRSGDLSVYWYQQSLDQGLQFLIQYYNGEERAKGNILERFSAQQFPDLHSELNLSSLELGDSALYFCASSADRGGGYTFGSGTRLTVV.

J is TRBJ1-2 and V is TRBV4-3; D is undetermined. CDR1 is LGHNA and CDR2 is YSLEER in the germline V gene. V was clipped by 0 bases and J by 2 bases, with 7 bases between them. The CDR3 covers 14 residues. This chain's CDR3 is CASSQEALNYGYTF. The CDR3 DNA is TGCGCCAGCAGCCAAGAAGCGCTGAACTATGGCTACACCTTC.